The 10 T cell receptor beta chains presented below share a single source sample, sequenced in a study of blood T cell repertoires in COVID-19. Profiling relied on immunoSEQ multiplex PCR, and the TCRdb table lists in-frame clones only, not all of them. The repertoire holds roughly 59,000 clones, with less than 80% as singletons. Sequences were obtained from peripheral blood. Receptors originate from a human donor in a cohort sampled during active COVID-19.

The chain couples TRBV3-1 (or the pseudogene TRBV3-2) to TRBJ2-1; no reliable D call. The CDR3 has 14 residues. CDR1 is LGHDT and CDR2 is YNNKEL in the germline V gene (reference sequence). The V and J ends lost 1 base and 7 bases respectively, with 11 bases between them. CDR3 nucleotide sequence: TGTGCCAGCAGCCAAGCCGGCCTAGGAAATGAGCAGTTCTTC. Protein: CASSQAGLGNEQFF.

CDR3: CASELWGPRGGVTDTQYF. DNA for the CDR3: TGCGCCAGCGAGCTTTGGGGTCCCAGAGGGGGCGTTACAGATACGCAGTATTTT. The genes are TRBV5-1 and TRBJ2-3, with TRBD1 matching 7 bases. The CDR3 loop spans 18 amino acids. Germline V CDR1 and CDR2: SGHRS, YFSETQ. V lost 7 bases, J lost 3 bases, and 20 bases stayed unmatched. The entire variable domain, with the rest obtained from reference TRBV5-1 and TRBJ2-3, is as follows: KAGVTQTPRYLIKTRGQQVTLSCSPISGHRSVSWYQQTPGQGLQFLFEYFSETQRNKGNFPGRFSGRQFSNSRSEMNVSTLELGDSALYLCASELWGPRGGVTDTQYFGPGTRLTVL.

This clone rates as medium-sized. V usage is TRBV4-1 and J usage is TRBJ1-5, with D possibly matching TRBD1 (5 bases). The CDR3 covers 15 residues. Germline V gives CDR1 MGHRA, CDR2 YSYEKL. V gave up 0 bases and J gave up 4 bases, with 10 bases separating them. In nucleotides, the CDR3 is TGCGCCAGCAGCCAAGATTTCGGGGGGAATCAGCCCCAGCATTTT. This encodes CASSQDFGGNQPQHF.

CDR3 bases: TGTGCCACCAGCAGAGACAGGGTGCCTGAAGCTTTCTTT. Amino acids: CATSRDRVPEAFF. V gene TRBV15 combines with J gene TRBJ1-1; D perhaps matches TRBD1 (5 bases). The germline V and J ends were trimmed by 0 bases and 6 bases, with 8 bases remaining between them. Germline values: CDR1 LNHNV, CDR2 YYDKDF (reference sequence). The CDR3 runs to 13 residues. The whole variable domain, remainder taken from reference TRBV15 and TRBJ1-1, is DAMVIQNPRYQVTQFGKPVTLSCSQTLNHNVMYWYQQKSSQAPKLLFHYYDKDFNNEADTPDNFQSRRPNTSFCFLDIRSPGLGDTAMYLCATSRDRVPEAFFGQGTRLTVV.

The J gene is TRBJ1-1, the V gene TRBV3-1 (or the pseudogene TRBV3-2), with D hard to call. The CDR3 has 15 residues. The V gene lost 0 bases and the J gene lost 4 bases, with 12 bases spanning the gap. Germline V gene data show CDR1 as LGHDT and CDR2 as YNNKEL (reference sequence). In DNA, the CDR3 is TGTGCCAGCAGCCAAGATCGTCGGGGTCCCACTGAAGCTTTCTTT. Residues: CASSQDRRGPTEAFF.

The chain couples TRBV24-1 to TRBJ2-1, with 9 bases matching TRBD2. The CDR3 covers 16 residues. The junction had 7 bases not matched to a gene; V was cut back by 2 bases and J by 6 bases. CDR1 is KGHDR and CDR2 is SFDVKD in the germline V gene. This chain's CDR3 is CATSDSGLARPNEQFF. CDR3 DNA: TGTGCCACCAGTGATTCTGGACTAGCGAGACCCAATGAGCAGTTCTTC.

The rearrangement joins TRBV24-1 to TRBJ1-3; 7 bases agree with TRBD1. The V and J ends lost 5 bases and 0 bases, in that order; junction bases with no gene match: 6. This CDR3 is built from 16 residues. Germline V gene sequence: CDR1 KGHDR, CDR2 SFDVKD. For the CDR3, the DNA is TGTGCCACCAGTGGTGCAGGGGGGATCTCTGGAAACACCATATATTTT. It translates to CATSGAGGISGNTIYF.

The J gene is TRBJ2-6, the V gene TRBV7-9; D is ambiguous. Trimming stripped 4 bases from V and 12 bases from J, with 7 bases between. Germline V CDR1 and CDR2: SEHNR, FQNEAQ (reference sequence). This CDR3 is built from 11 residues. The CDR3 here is CASSSPRVLTF. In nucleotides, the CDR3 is TGTGCCAGCAGCTCCCCCCGCGTCCTGACTTTC.

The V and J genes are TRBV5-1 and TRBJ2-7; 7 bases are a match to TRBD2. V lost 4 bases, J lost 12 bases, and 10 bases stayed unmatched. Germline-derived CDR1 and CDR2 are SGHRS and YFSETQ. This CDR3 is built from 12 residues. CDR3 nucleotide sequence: TGCGCCAGCAGCGCCGGGGGGTCTCCAGGGTACTTC. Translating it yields CASSAGGSPGYF.

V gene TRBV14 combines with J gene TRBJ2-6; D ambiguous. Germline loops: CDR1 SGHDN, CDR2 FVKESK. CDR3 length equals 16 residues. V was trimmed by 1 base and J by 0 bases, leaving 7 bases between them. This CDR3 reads CASSQGGYSGANVLTF. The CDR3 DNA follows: TGTGCCAGCAGCCAAGGCGGATACTCTGGGGCCAACGTCCTGACTTTC.